This T cell receptor (beta chain) stems from a study of blood T cell repertoires in COVID-19. Study details: Whether acute or convalescent, the COVID-19 samples came from the United States, Italy and Spain. The cDNA or gDNA used as material had been derived from T cells, B-cell-depleted T cells, or PBMCs.

Authors' analysis steps: Estimates of nucleated cell counts were drawn from the amplification of reference gene primers. The method was immunoSEQ multiplex PCR; TCRdb's version includes in-frame clones alone and lacks a portion of them. The V and J calls and clone size are taken from that table; D and trimming were inferred from the DNA. The sample records about 76,000 clones, less than 95% being singletons. CDR1 SGHRS and CDR2 YFSETQ come from the germline V gene. The CDR3 covers 15 residues. Trimming removed 0 bases from V and 3 bases from J; junction bases left unmatched: 2. The receptor comes from a woman aged 45-65 years in a cohort sampled during active COVID-19. The V gene is TRBV5-1, the J gene TRBJ2-1; TRBD2 agrees at 8 bases. Sample: peripheral blood. This chain's CDR3 is CASSLVSGDYNEQFF. CDR3 coding DNA: TGCGCCAGCAGCTTGGTTAGCGGGGACTACAATGAGCAGTTCTTC.